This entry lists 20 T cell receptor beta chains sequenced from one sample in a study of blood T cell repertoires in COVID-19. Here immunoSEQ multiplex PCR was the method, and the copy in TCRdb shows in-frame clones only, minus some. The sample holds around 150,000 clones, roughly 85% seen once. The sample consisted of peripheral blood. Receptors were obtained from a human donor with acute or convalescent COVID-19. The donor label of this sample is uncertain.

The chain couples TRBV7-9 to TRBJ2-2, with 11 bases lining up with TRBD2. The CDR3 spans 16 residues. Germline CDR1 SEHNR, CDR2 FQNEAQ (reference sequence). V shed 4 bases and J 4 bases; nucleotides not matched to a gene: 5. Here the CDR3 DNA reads TGTGCCAGCAGCTCACTAGCGGGGGCCACCACCGGGGAGCTGTTTTTT. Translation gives CASSSLAGATTGELFF.

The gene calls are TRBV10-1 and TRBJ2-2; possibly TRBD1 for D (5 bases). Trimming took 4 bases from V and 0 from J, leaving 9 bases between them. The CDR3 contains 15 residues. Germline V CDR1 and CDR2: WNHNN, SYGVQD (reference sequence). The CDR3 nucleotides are TGCGCCAGCAGTGGCACAGGTTCGAACACCGGGGAGCTGTTTTTT. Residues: CASSGTGSNTGELFF.

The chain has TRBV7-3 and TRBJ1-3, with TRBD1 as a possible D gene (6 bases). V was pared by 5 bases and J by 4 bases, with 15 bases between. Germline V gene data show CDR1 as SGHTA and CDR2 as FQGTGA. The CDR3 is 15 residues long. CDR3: CASSLMGGPGNTIYF. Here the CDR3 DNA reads TGTGCCAGCAGCCTGATGGGGGGGCCCGGAAACACCATATATTTT.

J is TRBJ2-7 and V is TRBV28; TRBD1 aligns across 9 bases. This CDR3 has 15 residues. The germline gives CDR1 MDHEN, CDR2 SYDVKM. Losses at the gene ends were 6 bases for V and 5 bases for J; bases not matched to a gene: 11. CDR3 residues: CASRGRGTGSDEQYF. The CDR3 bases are TGTGCCAGCAGGGGTCGGGGGACAGGGTCCGACGAGCAGTACTTC. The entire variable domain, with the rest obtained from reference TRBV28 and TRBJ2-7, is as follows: DVKVTQSSRYLVKRTGEKVFLECVQDMDHENMFWYRQDPGLGLRLIYFSYDVKMKEKGDIPEGYSVSREKKERFSLILESASTNQTSMYLCASRGRGTGSDEQYFGPGTRLTVT.

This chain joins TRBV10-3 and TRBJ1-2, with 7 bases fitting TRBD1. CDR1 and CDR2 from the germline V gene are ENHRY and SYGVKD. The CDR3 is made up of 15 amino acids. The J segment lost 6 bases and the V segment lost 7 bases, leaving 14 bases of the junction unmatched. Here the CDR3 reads CAITPAGQRVDGYTF. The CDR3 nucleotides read TGTGCCATCACCCCGGCGGGACAGAGGGTGGATGGCTACACCTTC.

DNA for the CDR3: TGTGCCAGCAGCTTTTTATCTACAGGGTATGGCTACACCTTC. Amino acids: CASSFLSTGYGYTF. V is TRBV27 and J is TRBJ1-2; D is perhaps TRBD1 (6 bases). Germline lookup yields CDR1 MNHEY and CDR2 SMNVEV (reference sequence). Trimming stripped 6 bases from V and 5 bases from J, with 16 bases between. The CDR3 has 14 residues.

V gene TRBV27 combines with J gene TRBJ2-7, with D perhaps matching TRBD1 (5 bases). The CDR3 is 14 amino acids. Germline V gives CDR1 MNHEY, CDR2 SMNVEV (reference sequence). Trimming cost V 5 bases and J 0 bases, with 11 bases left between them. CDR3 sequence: CASSVGARSYEQYF. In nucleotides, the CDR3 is TGTGCCAGCAGTGTTGGGGCTCGCTCCTACGAGCAGTACTTC.

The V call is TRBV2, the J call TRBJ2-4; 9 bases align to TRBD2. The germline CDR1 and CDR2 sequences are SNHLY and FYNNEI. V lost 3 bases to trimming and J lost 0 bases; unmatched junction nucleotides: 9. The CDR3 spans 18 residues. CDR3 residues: CASSDASGGIRAKNIQYF. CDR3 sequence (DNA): TGTGCCAGCAGTGATGCGAGCGGGGGGATCCGAGCCAAAAACATTCAGTACTTC. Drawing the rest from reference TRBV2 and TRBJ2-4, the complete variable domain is EPEVTQTPSHQVTQMGQEVILRCVPISNHLYFYWYRQILGQKVEFLVSFYNNEISEKSEIFDDQFSVERPDGSNFTLKIRSTKLEDSAMYFCASSDASGGIRAKNIQYFGAGTRLSVL.

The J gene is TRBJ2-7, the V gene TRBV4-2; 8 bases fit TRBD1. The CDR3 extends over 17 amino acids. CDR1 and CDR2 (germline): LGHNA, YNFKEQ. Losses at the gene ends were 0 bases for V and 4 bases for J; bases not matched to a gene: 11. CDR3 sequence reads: CASSQEFLGTGPYEQYF. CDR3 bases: TGTGCCAGCAGCCAAGAATTTCTCGGGACAGGACCTTACGAGCAGTACTTC.

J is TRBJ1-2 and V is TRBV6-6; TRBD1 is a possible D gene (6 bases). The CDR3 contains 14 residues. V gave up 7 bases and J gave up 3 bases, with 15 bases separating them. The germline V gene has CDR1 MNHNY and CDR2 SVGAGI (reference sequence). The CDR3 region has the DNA TGTGCCAGCAACAACCGGGCAGGGGACTATGGCTACACCTTC. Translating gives CASNNRAGDYGYTF.

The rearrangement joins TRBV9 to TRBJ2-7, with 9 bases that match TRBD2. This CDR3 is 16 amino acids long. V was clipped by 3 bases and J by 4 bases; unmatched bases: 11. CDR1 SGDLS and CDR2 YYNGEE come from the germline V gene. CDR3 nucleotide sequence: TGTGCCAGCAGCGCCTCGGGGCGGGGGGGGCTATACGAGCAGTACTTC. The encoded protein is CASSASGRGGLYEQYF.

The CDR3 DNA follows: TGTGCCAGCAGCCAAGCGGGGGGAACCACAGATACGCAGTATTTT. Translation gives CASSQAGGTTDTQYF. The chain carries TRBV4-2 and TRBJ2-3, with 7 bases aligning to TRBD2. Germline V CDR1 and CDR2: LGHNA, YNFKEQ. This CDR3 comprises 15 residues. Trimming cost V 1 base and J 2 bases; bases outside gene matches: 3.

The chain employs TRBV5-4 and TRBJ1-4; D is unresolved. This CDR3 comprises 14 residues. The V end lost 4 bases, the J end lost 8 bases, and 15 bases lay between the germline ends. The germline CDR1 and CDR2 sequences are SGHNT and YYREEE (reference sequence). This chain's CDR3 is CASSPGELGEKLFF. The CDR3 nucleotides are TGTGCCAGCAGCCCCGGGGAGCTCGGGGAAAAACTGTTTTTT. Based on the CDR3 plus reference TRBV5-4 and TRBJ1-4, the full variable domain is ETGVTQSPTHLIKTRGQQVTLRCSSQSGHNTVSWYQQALGQGPQFIFQYYREEENGRGNFPPRFSGLQFPNYSSELNVNALELDDSALYLCASSPGELGEKLFFGSGTQLSVL.

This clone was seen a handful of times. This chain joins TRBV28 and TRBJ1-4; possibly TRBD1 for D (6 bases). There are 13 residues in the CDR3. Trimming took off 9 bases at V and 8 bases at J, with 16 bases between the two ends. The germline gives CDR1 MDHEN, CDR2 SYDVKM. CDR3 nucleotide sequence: TGTGCCAGTTTACAGGGACCCACAGAAAAACTGTTTTTT. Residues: CASLQGPTEKLFF. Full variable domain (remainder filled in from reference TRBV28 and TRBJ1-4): DVKVTQSSRYLVKRTGEKVFLECVQDMDHENMFWYRQDPGLGLRLIYFSYDVKMKEKGDIPEGYSVSREKKERFSLILESASTNQTSMYLCASLQGPTEKLFFGSGTQLSVL.

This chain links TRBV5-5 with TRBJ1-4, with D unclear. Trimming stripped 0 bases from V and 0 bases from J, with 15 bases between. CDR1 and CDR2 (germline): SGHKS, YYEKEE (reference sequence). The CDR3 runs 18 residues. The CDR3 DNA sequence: TGTGCCAGCAGCTTGGCCTTGGTCCGAGCCGCAACTAATGAAAAACTGTTTTTT. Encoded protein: CASSLALVRAATNEKLFF. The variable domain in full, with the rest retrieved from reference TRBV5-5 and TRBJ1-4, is DAGVTQSPTHLIKTRGQQVTLRCSPISGHKSVSWYQQVLGQGPQFIFQYYEKEERGRGNFPDRFSARQFPNYSSELNVNALLLGDSALYLCASSLALVRAATNEKLFFGSGTQLSVL.

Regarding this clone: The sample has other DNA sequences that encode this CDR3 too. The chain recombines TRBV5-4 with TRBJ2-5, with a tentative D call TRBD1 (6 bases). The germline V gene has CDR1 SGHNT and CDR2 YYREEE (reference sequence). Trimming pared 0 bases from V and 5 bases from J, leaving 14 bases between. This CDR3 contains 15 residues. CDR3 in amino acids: CASSLGGPGRETQYF. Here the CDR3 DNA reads TGTGCCAGCAGCTTGGGGGGGCCAGGGCGGGAGACCCAGTACTTC.

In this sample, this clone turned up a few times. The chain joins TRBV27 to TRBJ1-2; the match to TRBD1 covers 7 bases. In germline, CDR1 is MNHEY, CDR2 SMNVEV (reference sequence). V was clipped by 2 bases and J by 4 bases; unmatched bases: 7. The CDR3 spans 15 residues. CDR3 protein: CASSLAGQEFYGYTF. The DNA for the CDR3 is TGTGCCAGCAGTTTAGCCGGACAGGAATTCTATGGCTACACCTTC.

The CDR3 loop reads CAISESPRRTYGYTF. As DNA, the CDR3 is TGTGCCATCAGTGAGTCTCCCAGGCGAACTTATGGCTACACCTTC. The V call is TRBV10-3, the J call TRBJ1-2; D not resolved. Germline-derived CDR1 and CDR2 are ENHRY and SYGVKD. The CDR3 runs to 15 residues. V was shortened by 0 bases and J by 5 bases, with 13 bases between the two germline ends.

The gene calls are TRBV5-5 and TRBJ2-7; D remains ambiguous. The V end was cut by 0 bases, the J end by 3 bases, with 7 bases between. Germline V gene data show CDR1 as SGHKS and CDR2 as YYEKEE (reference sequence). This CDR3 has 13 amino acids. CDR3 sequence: CASSLVERYEQYF. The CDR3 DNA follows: TGTGCCAGCAGCTTGGTGGAGCGCTACGAGCAGTACTTC.

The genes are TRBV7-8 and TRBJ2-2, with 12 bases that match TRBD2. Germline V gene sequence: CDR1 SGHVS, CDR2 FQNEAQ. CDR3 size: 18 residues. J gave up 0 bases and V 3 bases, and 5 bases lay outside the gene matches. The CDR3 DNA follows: TGTGCCAGCAGCTTCGGACTAGCGGGGAAAGCGAACACCGGGGAGCTGTTTTTT. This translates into CASSFGLAGKANTGELFF.